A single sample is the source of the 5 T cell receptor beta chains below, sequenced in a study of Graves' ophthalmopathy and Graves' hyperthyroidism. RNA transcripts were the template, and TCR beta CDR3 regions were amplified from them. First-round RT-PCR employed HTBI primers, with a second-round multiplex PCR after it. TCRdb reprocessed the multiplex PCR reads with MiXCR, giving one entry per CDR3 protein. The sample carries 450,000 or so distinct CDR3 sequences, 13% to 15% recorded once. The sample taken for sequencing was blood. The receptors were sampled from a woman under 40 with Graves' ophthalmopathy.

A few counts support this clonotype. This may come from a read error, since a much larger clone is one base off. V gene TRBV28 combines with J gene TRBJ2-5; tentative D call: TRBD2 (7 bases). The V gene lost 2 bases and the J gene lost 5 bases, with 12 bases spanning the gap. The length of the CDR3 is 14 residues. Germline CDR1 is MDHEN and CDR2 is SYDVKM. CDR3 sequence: CASSLAGAHETQYF. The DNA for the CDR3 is TGTGCCAGCAGTTTAGCGGGGGCCCATGAGACCCAGTACTTC.

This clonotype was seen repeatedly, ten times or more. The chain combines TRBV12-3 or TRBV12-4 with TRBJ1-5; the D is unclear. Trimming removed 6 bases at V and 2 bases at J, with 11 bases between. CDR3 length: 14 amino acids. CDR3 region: CASSPIGRNQPQHF. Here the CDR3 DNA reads TGTGCCAGCAGCCCTATCGGTCGCAATCAGCCCCAGCATTTT.

The CDR3 DNA reads TGTGCCAGCAGACCTGGGACAGGGGGCGTTGAGCAGTACTTC. It encodes CASRPGTGGVEQYF. The chain joins TRBV12-3 or TRBV12-4 to TRBJ2-7; 12 bases match TRBD1. Trimming took 6 bases from V and 7 from J; bases not matched to a gene: 7. CDR3 size: 14 residues.

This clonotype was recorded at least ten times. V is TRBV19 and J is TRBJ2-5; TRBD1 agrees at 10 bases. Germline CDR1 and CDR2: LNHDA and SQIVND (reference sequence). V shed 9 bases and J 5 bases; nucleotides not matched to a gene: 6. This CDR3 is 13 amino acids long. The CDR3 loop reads CASADRGEETQYF. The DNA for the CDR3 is TGTGCCAGCGCGGACAGGGGGGAGGAGACCCAGTACTTC.

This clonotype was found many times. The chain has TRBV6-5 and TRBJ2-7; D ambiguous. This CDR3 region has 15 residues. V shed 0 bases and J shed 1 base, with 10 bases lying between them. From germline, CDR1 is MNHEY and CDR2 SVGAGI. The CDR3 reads CASSYSIGPSYEQYF. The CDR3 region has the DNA TGTGCCAGCAGTTACTCGATAGGGCCGTCCTACGAGCAGTACTTC.